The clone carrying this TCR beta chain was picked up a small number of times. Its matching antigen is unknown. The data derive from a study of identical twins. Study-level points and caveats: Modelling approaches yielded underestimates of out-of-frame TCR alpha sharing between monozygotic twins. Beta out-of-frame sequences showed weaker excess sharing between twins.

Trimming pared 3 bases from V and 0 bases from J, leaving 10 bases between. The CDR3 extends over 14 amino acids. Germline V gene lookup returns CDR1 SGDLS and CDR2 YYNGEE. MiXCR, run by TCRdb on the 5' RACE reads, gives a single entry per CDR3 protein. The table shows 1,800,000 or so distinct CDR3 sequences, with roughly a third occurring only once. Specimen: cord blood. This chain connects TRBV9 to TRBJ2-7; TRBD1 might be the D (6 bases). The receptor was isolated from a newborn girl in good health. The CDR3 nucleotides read TGTGCCAGCAGCGAACGGACAGCCTCCTACGAGCAGTACTTC. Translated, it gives CASSERTASYEQYF.